This T cell receptor beta chain was identified in a study of cytomegalovirus exposure and HLA in healthy donors. This CDR3 has 14 amino acids. Between the trimmed V and J ends, which lost 0 bases and 2 bases, there was a span of 7 bases. Germline V gene data show CDR1 as SGHTA and CDR2 as FQGNSA. The PCR ran on 60 Vbeta and 13 Jbeta primers. Produced via immunoSEQ multiplex PCR; TCRdb's table is partial and in-frame only. The data show around 53,000 clones, about three quarters seen once. The clonotype was recovered from a man between 18 and 29 years old in good health and CMV-seronegative. The chain joins TRBV7-2 to TRBJ2-5; D unclear. Sample: PBMCs. The CDR3 sequence is CASSLALLQETQYF. The DNA of the CDR3 is TGTGCCAGCAGCTTAGCACTATTACAAGAGACCCAGTACTTC.